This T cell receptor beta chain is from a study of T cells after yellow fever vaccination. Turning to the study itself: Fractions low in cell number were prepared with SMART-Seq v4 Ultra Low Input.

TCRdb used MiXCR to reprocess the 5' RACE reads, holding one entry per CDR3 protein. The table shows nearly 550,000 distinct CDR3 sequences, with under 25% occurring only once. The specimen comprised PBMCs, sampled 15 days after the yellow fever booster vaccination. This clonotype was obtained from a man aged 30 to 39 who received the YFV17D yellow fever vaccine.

CDR3 DNA sequence: TGTGCCAGCAGCAGAGGGACAGGGGGCCTTACCGGGGAGCTGTTTTTT. It translates to CASSRGTGGLTGELFF. This chain links TRBV11-2 with TRBJ2-2; 12 bases line up with TRBD1. The CDR3 spans 16 residues. Germline CDR1 SGHAT, CDR2 FQNNGV. Unmatched junction bases numbered 6, after V lost 5 bases and J lost 5 bases.